The next 21 T cell receptor beta chains were all read from a single sample in a study of T-cell reconstitution after alpha-beta-depleted transplantation in children. TCRbeta library preparation incorporated unique molecular identifiers. TCRdb itself ran the PCR reads through MiXCR, one entry per CDR3 protein. Among roughly 610,000 distinct CDR3 sequences listed, roughly a tenth were seen once. This specimen was PBMCs from the stem cell graft donor, taken from the stem cell graft. The source of these receptors is a human donor who donated a stem cell graft to a child with acute myeloid leukemia.

J is TRBJ1-1 and V is TRBV6-5; a weak D match, TRBD1 (5 bases). The CDR3 has 13 residues. CDR1 is MNHEY, CDR2 SVGAGI, per germline. V dropped 2 bases and J dropped 5 bases, with 9 bases sitting between them. CDR3 sequence: CASSYDGGTEAFF. CDR3 coding DNA: TGTGCCAGCAGTTACGATGGGGGAACTGAAGCTTTCTTT.

The table lists this clonotype with many counts. This sequence joins TRBV5-4 and TRBJ1-4, with D unresolved. The CDR3 length is 15 residues. Germline V gene sequence: CDR1 SGHNT, CDR2 YYREEE (reference sequence). V was clipped by 0 bases and J by 7 bases, with 13 bases between them. This chain's CDR3 is CASSLEVSKGEKLFF. The CDR3 DNA follows: TGTGCCAGCAGCTTGGAAGTCTCAAAGGGTGAAAAACTGTTTTTT. Together with reference TRBV5-4 and TRBJ1-4, the CDR3 gives the full variable domain: ETGVTQSPTHLIKTRGQQVTLRCSSQSGHNTVSWYQQALGQGPQFIFQYYREEENGRGNFPPRFSGLQFPNYSSELNVNALELDDSALYLCASSLEVSKGEKLFFGSGTQLSVL.

The CDR3 reads CASSYGDRAQHF. In DNA, the CDR3 is TGTGCCAGCAGCTACGGGGATCGAGCCCAGCATTTT. The genes are TRBV7-9 and TRBJ1-5; D is unresolved. The CDR3 is 12 amino acids. V was trimmed by 4 bases and J by 11 bases, leaving 12 bases between them. The germline V gene has CDR1 SEHNR and CDR2 FQNEAQ (reference sequence).

This clonotype was found many times. The genes are TRBV20-1 and TRBJ1-1; D ambiguous. Germline assignment: CDR1 DFQATT and CDR2 SNEGSKA (reference sequence). Trimming shortened V by 3 bases and J by 1 base, and 6 bases separated the two germline ends. The CDR3 has 12 amino acids. CDR3 nucleotides: TGCAGTGCTAGTAATGGGAACACTGAAGCTTTCTTT. It encodes CSASNGNTEAFF.

J is TRBJ1-2 and V is TRBV5-4; a weak D match, TRBD1 (6 bases). This CDR3 contains 13 residues. V was cut by 2 bases and J by 6 bases, with 11 bases left in between. CDR1 and CDR2 from the germline V gene are SGHNT and YYREEE (reference sequence). Here the CDR3 DNA reads TGTGCCAGCAGCTTCCAGGGGACGGATGGCTACACCTTC. Amino acids: CASSFQGTDGYTF.

The rearrangement links TRBV3-1 to TRBJ2-7; 7 bases are shared with TRBD2. This CDR3 is built from 13 residues. Germline V gene lookup returns CDR1 LGHDT and CDR2 YNNKEL (reference sequence). Trimming removed 2 bases from V and 7 bases from J; junction bases left unmatched: 5. DNA for the CDR3: TGTGCCAGCAGCCAAAAGGCGGGAGTAGAGCAGTACTTC. Amino acids: CASSQKAGVEQYF.

In the case of this clonotype: The junction and the germline gene differ at one end; a read error may be behind it. The J gene is TRBJ1-4, the V gene TRBV14; 8 bases match TRBD1. CDR1 is SGHDN, CDR2 FVKESK, per germline. The CDR3 runs 11 residues. The CDR3: CASSSGQDVIF. The CDR3 DNA is TGTGCCAGCAGCTCGGGACAGGACGTAATTTTT.

This clonotype was counted only a few times. The chain combines TRBV30 with TRBJ2-1; D not resolved. The CDR3 covers 14 residues. Germline V gene sequence: CDR1 GTSNPN, CDR2 SVGIG (reference sequence). With 2 bases removed from V and 3 bases from J, the gap between germline ends came to 11 bases. CDR3 in amino acids: CAWSSINGYNEQFF. In nucleotides, the CDR3 is TGTGCCTGGAGTTCCATCAACGGCTACAATGAGCAGTTCTTC.

This clonotype was recorded at least ten times. This rearrangement joins TRBV15 to TRBJ2-5; 10 nucleotides line up with TRBD2. Per germline, CDR1 LNHNV and CDR2 YYDKDF (reference sequence). This CDR3 is 15 amino acids long. Trimming removed 5 bases from V and 5 bases from J; junction bases left unmatched: 8. CDR3 loop: CATSAQREGPETQYF. In nucleotides, the CDR3 is TGTGCCACCAGCGCTCAGCGGGAGGGCCCCGAGACCCAGTACTTC.

The chain recombines TRBV3-1 with TRBJ2-1; 12 bases fit TRBD2. V shed 4 bases, J shed 5 bases, and the junction held 6 bases outside the gene matches. The germline V gene encodes CDR1 LGHDT and CDR2 YNNKEL (reference sequence). The length of the CDR3 is 16 residues. CDR3 coding DNA: TGTGCCAGCAGCCCCGTTGGACTAGCGGGAAACAATGAGCAGTTCTTC. Amino acid sequence: CASSPVGLAGNNEQFF.

This clonotype appeared many times. The chain links TRBV20-1 to TRBJ2-3; 13 positions match TRBD2. V lost 6 bases to trimming and J lost 4 bases; unmatched junction nucleotides: 10. This CDR3 region has 16 residues. Germline lookup yields CDR1 DFQATT and CDR2 SNEGSKA (reference sequence). The CDR3 DNA follows: TGCAGTGCCCCACCCGGACTAGCGGGAGTCCCAGATACGCAGTATTTT. Translating gives CSAPPGLAGVPDTQYF.

The chain links TRBV20-1 to TRBJ2-1; 9 nucleotides agree with TRBD2. The CDR3 sequence is 15 residues long. Germline V CDR1 and CDR2: DFQATT, SNEGSKA (reference sequence). V shed 2 bases, J shed 5 bases, and the junction held 7 bases outside the gene matches. CDR3 in amino acids: CSARRSGSGDNEQFF. CDR3 DNA: TGCAGTGCTAGACGTAGCGGGAGCGGAGACAATGAGCAGTTCTTC.

V is TRBV6-5 and J is TRBJ2-7, with TRBD2 as a possible D gene (6 bases). There are 11 residues in the CDR3. Germline CDR1 is MNHEY and CDR2 is SVGAGI. Deletions cut 6 bases from V and 6 bases from J, with 9 bases between. In nucleotides, the CDR3 is TGTGCCAGCAGCCGCGGGGCCGAGCAGTACTTC. This translates into CASSRGAEQYF.

This clonotype occurred a few times. The chain is built from TRBV3-1 and TRBJ2-2, with 9 bases aligning to TRBD2. The germline V gene encodes CDR1 LGHDT and CDR2 YNNKEL (reference sequence). The CDR3 totals 17 residues. With V trimmed by 0 bases and J by 4 bases, 6 bases remained unmatched. In DNA, the CDR3 is TGTGCCAGCAGCCAAGATCTGCGGGAGGGTACCACCGGGGAGCTGTTTTTT. It specifies CASSQDLREGTTGELFF.

The rearrangement joins TRBV19 to TRBJ2-5; tentatively, D is TRBD1 or TRBD2 (5 bases each). The length of the CDR3 is 13 residues. CDR1 is LNHDA, CDR2 SQIVND, per germline (reference sequence). V gave up 2 bases and J gave up 4 bases, with 8 bases separating them. The CDR3 DNA reads as TGTGCCAGTAGTATACCTGGGGGAGAGACCCAGTACTTC. Translating it yields CASSIPGGETQYF. The full variable domain, completed using reference TRBV19 and TRBJ2-5, is DGGITQSPKYLFRKEGQNVTLSCEQNLNHDAMYWYRQDPGQGLRLIYYSQIVNDFQKGDIAEGYSVSREKKESFPLTVTSAQKNPTAFYLCASSIPGGETQYFGPGTRLLVL.

The table lists this clonotype with a few counts. This chain joins TRBV12-3 or TRBV12-4 and TRBJ2-5, with TRBD1 identical over 11 bases. This CDR3 contains 15 residues. V shed 5 bases, J shed 3 bases, and the junction held 5 bases outside the gene matches. Here the CDR3 reads CASSTGQGAEETQYF. CDR3 DNA: TGTGCCAGCAGTACCGGACAGGGGGCAGAAGAGACCCAGTACTTC.

This clonotype occurred a few times. The genes are TRBV9 and TRBJ2-1; 12 bases match TRBD2. Germline V CDR1 and CDR2: SGDLS, YYNGEE. Trimming removed 3 bases from V and 2 bases from J; junction bases left unmatched: 9. This CDR3 region has 18 residues. The CDR3 protein is CASSAFSSGRAPYNEQFF. Written as DNA, the CDR3 is TGTGCCAGCAGCGCTTTTTCTAGCGGGAGGGCGCCCTACAATGAGCAGTTCTTC.

This clonotype showed up many times. The chain links TRBV11-2 to TRBJ2-2, with D uncertain. The V gene lost 5 bases and the J gene lost 7 bases, with 14 bases spanning the gap. Germline values: CDR1 SGHAT, CDR2 FQNNGV. The CDR3 runs 14 residues. In nucleotides, the CDR3 is TGTGCCAGCAGCCAAAGGATAGGTGGCGGGGAGCTGTTTTTT. Translation gives CASSQRIGGGELFF.

This clonotype was observed at least ten times. The chain is built from TRBV2 and TRBJ1-5; D is uncertain. V shed 3 bases and J shed 8 bases, with 11 bases lying between them. The CDR3 loop spans 13 amino acids. Looked up from germline, CDR1 is SNHLY and CDR2 is FYNNEI. CDR3: CASSDSMAEPQHF. CDR3 DNA: TGTGCCAGCAGTGATTCCATGGCTGAGCCCCAGCATTTT.

The CDR3 is CASKRGLTYEQYF. The DNA of the CDR3 is TGTGCCAGCAAAAGGGGGCTGACGTACGAGCAGTACTTC. The J gene is TRBJ2-7, the V gene TRBV28, with 7 positions matching TRBD1. The CDR3 is 13 amino acids. Per the germline V gene, CDR1 is MDHEN and CDR2 is SYDVKM. V shed 7 bases, J shed 4 bases, and the junction held 7 bases outside the gene matches.

The chain links TRBV12-3 or TRBV12-4 to TRBJ1-2; 7 bases line up with TRBD1. The CDR3 has 15 amino acids. The junction had 8 bases not matched to a gene; V was cut back by 4 bases and J by 3 bases. The CDR3 DNA follows: TGTGCCAGCAGTTCCCATAAGGGGGCTTACTATGGCTACACCTTC. This translates into CASSSHKGAYYGYTF.